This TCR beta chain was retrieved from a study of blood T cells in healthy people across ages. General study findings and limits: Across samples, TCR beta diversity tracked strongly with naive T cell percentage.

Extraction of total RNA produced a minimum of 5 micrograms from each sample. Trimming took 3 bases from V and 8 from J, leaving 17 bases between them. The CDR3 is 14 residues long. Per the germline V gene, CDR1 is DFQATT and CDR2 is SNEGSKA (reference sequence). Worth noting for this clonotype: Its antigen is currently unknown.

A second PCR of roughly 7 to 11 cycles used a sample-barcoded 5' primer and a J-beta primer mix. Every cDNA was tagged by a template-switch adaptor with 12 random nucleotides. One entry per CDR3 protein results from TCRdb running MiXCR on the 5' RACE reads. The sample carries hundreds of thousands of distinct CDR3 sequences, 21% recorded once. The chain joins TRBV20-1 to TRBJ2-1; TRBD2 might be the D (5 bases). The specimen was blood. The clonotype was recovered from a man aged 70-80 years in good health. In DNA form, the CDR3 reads TGCAGTGCTAGGGGGAGAAACCAATTCCATGAGCAGTTCTTC. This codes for CSARGRNQFHEQFF.